This record looks at one T cell receptor beta chain sequence and its context. The sample comes from a study of T cells in tuberculosis. This CDR3 spans 13 amino acids. Germline values: CDR1 SGHTA, CDR2 FQGTGA. V lost 6 bases, J lost 7 bases, and 13 bases lay in between. The table came from immunoSEQ multiplex PCR; TCRdb's copy has only in-frame clones and leaves some out. This table has about 43,000 clones, less than 95% appearing once. The TCR comes from a donor aged 10-29 years with latent tuberculosis or without tuberculosis infection. Some clones in this sample may be carry-over from other donors' samples. Material: PBMCs. This chain connects TRBV7-3 to TRBJ2-1; D is uncertain. This chain's CDR3 is CASSFNEVNEQFF. Written as DNA, the CDR3 is TGTGCCAGCAGTTTCAACGAGGTGAATGAGCAGTTCTTC.